This TCR beta chain emerged from a study of blood T cell repertoires in COVID-19. Study details: Spain, Italy and the United States supplied samples that represented acute and convalescent COVID-19.

Germline V gene lookup returns CDR1 SGHRS and CDR2 YFSETQ. The CDR3 sequence is 15 residues long. Unmatched junction bases numbered 10, after V lost 4 bases and J lost 6 bases. Patients of the Seattle cohort, enrolled during active infection, were followed longitudinally. In the original processing: Amplification with reference gene primers provided the estimates of nucleated cell counts. Sequencing used immunoSEQ multiplex PCR; TCRdb keeps in-frame clones, though not all of them. Clonal size and the V and J genes are those of that table, whereas D and trimming came from the DNA. Among some 70,000 clones listed, roughly 85% were seen once.

The rearrangement links TRBV5-1 to TRBJ2-1, with 7 bases fitting TRBD1. The sequencing input was peripheral blood. This TCR was recovered from a woman in her 50s with COVID-19, enrolled during active disease. The CDR3 is CASSLQITGANEQFF. The CDR3 DNA sequence: TGCGCCAGCAGCCTACAAATTACAGGGGCCAATGAGCAGTTCTTC.